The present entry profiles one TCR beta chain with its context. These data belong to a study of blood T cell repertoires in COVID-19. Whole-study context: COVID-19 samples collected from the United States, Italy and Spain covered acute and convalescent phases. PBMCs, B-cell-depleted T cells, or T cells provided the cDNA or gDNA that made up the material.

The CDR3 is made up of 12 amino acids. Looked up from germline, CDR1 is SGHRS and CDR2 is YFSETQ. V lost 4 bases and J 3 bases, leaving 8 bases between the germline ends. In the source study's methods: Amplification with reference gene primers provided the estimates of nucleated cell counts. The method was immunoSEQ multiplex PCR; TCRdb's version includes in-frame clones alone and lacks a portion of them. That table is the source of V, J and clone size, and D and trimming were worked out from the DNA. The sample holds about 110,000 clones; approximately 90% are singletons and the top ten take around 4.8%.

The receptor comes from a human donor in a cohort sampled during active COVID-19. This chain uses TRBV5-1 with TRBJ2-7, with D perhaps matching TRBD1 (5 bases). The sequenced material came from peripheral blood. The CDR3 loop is CASSKTDYEQYF. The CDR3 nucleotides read TGCGCCAGCAGCAAGACAGACTACGAGCAGTACTTC.